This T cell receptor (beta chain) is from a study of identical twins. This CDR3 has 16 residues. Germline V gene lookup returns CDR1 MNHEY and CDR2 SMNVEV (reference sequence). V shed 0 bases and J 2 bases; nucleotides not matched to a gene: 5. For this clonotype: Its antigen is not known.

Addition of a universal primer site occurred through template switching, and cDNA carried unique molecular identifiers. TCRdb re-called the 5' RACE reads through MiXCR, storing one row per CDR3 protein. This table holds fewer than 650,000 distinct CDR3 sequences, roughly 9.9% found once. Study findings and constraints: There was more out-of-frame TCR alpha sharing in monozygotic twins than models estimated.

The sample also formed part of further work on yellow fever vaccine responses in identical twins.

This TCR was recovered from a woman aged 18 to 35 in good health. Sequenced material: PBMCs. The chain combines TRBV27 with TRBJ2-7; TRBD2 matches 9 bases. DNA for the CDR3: TGTGCCAGCAGTTTATCTCCTGGGACTAGCCCCTACGAGCAGTACTTC. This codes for CASSLSPGTSPYEQYF.